The clone carrying this TCR beta chain came up many times. The time point: patch test 1, 2 weeks after DPC sensitization. Stated treatment: therapeutic diphenylcyclopropenone sensitization with weekly scalp DPC. TCRdb itself ran the RACE reads through MiXCR, one entry per CDR3 protein. The sample holds around 75,000 distinct CDR3 sequences; roughly 10% are singletons and the top ten take 3.5%. These data are taken from a study of human T cells and chemical hapten exposure. This CDR3 is 15 amino acids long. The germline CDR1 and CDR2 sequences are SEHNR and FQNEAQ (reference sequence). V lost 4 bases and J lost 0, with 12 bases in between.

This chain links TRBV7-9 with TRBJ1-1, with D perhaps TRBD1 (5 bases). The source of this sequence is a woman aged 60-75 years with alopecia areata. Some clones in this sample may be carry-over from other donors' samples. The source was whole blood, collected in connection with sensitization to the hapten diphenylcyclopropenone (DPC). This chain's CDR3 is CASSSSGAVNTEAFF. The CDR3 bases are TGTGCCAGCAGCTCCAGCGGGGCGGTGAACACTGAAGCTTTCTTT.